The clone carrying this T cell receptor beta chain was counted many times. This entry belongs to a study of regulatory T cells in long-lasting Graves disease. The TCR beta library used iRepertoire HTBI primers with Arm-PCR amplification of CDR3. TCRdb independently ran MiXCR on the multiplex PCR reads; one entry per CDR3 protein. This sample yields approximately 400,000 distinct CDR3 sequences, of which around 20% are seen a single time; around 20% belongs to the top ten. The time point denotes: persistent/refractory GD, antithyroid drugs over 5 years with positive TRAb. From RNA extracted from PBMCs, the TCR library was made. Germline V gene data show CDR1 as GTSNPN and CDR2 as SVGIG (reference sequence). V shed 1 base and J shed 2 bases, with 14 bases lying between them. The CDR3 runs to 15 residues.

This chain connects TRBV30 to TRBJ2-5; either TRBD1 or TRBD2 may fit D (5 bases each). The specimen comprised peripheral blood mononuclear cells (PBMCs), sampled when the disease was refractory, from a patient treated with antithyroid drugs. This TCR was recovered from a female donor with Graves disease. The CDR3 is CAWSGIGTFQETQYF. In nucleotides, the CDR3 is TGTGCCTGGAGTGGAATAGGGACGTTTCAAGAGACCCAGTACTTC.